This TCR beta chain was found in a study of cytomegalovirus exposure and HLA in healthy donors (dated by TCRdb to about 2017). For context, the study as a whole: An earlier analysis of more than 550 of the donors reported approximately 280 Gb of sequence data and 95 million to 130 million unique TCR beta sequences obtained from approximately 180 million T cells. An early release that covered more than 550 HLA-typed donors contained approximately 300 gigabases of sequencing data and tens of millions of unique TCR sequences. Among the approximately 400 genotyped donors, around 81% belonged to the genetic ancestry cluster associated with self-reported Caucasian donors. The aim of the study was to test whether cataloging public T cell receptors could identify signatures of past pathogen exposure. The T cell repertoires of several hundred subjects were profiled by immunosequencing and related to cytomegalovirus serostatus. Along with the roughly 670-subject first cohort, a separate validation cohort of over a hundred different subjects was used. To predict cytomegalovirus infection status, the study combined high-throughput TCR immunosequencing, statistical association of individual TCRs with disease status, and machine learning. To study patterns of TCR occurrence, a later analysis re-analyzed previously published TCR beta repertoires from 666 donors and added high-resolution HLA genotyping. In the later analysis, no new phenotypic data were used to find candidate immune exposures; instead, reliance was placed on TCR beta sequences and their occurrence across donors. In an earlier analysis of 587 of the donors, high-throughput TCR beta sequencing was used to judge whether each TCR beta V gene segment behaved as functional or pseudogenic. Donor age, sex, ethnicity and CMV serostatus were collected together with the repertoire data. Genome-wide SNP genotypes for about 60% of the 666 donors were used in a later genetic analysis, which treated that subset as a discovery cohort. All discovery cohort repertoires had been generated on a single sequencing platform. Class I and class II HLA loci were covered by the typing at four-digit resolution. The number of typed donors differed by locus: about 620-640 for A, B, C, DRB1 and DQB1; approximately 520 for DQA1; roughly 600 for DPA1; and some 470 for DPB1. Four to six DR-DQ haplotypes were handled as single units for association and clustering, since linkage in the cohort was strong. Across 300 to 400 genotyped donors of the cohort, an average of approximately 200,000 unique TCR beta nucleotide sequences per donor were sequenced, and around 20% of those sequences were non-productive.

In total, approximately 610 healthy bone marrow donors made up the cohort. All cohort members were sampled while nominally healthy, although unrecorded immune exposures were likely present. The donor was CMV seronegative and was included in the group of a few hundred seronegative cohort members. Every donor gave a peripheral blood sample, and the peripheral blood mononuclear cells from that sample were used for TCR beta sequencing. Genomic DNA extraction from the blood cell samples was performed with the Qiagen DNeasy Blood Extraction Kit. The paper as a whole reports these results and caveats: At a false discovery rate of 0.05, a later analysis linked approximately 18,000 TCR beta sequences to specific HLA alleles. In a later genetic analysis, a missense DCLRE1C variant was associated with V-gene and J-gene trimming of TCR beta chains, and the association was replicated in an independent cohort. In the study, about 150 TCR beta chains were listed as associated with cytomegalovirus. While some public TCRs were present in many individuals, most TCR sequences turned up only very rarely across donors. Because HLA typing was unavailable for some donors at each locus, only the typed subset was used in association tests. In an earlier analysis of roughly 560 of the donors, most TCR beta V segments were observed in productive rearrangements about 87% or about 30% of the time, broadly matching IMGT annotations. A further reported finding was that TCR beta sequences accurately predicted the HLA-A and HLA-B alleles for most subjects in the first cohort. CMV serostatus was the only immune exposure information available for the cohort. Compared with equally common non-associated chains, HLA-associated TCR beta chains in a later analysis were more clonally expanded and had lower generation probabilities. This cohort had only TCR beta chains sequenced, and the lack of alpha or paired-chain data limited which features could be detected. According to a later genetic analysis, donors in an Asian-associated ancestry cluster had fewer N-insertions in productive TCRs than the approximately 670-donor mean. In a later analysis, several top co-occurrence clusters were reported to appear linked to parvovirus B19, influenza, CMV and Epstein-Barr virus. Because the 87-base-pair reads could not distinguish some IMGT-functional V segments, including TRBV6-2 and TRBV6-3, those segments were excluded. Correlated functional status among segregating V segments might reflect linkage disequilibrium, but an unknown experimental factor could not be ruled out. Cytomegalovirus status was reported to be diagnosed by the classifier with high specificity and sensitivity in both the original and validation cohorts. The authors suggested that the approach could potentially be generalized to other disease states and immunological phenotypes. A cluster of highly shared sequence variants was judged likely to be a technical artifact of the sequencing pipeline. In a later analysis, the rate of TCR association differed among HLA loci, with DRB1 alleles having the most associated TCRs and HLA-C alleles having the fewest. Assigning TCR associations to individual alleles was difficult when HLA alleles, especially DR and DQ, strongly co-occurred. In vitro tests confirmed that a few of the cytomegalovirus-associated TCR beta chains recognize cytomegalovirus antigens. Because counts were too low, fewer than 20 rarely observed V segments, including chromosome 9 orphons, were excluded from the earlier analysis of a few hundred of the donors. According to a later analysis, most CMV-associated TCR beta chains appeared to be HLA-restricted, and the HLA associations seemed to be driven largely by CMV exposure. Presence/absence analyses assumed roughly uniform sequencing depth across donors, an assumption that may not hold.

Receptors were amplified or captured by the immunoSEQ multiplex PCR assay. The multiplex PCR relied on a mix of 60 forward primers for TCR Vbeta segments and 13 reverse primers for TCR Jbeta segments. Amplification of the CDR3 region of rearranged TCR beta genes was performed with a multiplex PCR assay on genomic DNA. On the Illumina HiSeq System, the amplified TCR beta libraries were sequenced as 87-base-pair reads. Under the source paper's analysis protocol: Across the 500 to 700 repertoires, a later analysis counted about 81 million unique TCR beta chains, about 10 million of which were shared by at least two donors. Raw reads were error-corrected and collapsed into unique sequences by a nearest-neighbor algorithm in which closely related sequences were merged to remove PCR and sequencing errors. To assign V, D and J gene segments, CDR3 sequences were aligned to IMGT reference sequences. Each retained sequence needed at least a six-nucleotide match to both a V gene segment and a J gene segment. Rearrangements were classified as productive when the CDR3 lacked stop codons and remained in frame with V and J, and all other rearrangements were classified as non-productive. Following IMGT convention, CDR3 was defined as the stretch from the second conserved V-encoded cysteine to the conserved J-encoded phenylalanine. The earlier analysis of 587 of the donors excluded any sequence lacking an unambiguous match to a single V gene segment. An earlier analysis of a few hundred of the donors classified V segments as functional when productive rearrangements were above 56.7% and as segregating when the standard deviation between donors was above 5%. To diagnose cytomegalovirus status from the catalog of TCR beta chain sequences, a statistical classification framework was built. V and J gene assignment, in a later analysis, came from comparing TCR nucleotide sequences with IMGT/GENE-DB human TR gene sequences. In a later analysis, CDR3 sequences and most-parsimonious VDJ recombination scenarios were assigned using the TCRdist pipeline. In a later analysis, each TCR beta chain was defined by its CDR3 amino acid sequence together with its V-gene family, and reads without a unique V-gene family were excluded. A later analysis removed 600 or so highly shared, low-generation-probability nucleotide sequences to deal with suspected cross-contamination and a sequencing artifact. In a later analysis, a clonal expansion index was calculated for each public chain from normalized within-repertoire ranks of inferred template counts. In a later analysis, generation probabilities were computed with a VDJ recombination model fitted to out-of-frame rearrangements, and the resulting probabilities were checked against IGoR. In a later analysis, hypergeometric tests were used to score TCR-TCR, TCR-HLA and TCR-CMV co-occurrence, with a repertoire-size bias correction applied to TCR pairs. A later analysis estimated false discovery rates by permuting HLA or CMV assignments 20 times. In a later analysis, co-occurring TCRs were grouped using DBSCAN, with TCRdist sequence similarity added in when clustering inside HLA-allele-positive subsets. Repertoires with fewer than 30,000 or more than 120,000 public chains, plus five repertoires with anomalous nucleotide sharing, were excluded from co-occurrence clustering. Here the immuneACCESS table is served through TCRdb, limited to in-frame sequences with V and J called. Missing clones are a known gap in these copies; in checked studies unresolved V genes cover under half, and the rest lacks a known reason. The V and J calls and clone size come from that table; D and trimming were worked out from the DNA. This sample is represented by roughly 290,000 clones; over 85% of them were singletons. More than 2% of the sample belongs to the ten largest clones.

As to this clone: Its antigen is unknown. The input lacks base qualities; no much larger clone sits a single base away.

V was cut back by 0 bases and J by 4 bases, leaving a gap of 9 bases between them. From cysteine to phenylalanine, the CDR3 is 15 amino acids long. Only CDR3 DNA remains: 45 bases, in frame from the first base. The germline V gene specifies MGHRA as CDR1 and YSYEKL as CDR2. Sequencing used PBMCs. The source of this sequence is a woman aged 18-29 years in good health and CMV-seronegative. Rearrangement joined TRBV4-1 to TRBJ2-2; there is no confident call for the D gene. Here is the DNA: TGCGCCAGCAGCCAAGAGGCCCGGGTCACCGGGGAGCTGTTTTTT. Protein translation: CASSQEARVTGELFF.